This TCR beta chain was retrieved from a study of tumor-infiltrating lymphocytes in oesophageal squamous cell carcinoma (dated by TCRdb to between 2015 and 2016). Comment on this clonotype: Its cognate antigen has yet to be identified. Base qualities are not recorded, but no much larger clone differs from it by a single base.

Trimming takes 1 base from V and 5 bases from J, and the germline ends sit 14 bases apart. As encoded in the germline V gene, CDR1 is SGHTA while CDR2 is FQGNSA. CDR3 length: 15 amino acids, cysteine to phenylalanine. Only CDR3 DNA is held: 45 bases, read in frame from base 1. Libraries were constructed by PCR. Sequencing used an Illumina HiSeq 2000. TCRdb's own reprocessing of the public reads used fastp at Q25 and MiXCR and kept productive beta chains. Every CDR3 protein is listed once, alongside the most common genes and DNA of its rows. Recorded for this sample are some 15,000 distinct CDR3 sequences; 50% to 55% of them occurred a single time. The leading ten clones occupy 28% of the sample.

The chain is encoded by TRBV7-2 joined to TRBJ2-5; a tentative D match to TRBD2 spans 6 bases. Material: esophageal tumor tissue. This TCR derives from a female donor with esophageal squamous cell carcinoma. The DNA is as follows: TGTGCCAGCAGCTTAGATGCTAGCGTAGTCGAGACCCAGTACTTC. Translation gives CASSLDASVVETQYF. Beyond the CDR3, the reference TRBV7-2 and TRBJ2-5 genes provide the residues; the full variable domain reads: GAGVSQSPSNKVTEKGKDVELRCDPISGHTALYWYRQSLGQGLEFLIYFQGNSAPDKSGLPSDRFSAERTGGSVSTLTIQRTQQEDSAVYLCASSLDASVVETQYFGPGTRLLVL.